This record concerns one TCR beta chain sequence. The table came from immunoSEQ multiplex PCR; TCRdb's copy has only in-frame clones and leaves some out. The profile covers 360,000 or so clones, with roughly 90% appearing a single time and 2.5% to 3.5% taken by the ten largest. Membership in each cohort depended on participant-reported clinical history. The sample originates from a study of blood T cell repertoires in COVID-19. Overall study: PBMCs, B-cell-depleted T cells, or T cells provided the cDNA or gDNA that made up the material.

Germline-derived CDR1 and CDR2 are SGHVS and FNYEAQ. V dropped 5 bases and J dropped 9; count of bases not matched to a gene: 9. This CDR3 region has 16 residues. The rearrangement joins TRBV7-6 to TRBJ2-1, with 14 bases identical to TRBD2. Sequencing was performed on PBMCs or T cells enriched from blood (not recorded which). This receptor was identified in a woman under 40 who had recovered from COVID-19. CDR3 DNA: TGTGCCAGCAGCCCCGGGACTAGCGGGAGTGGGGGTGAGCAGTTCTTC. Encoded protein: CASSPGTSGSGGEQFF. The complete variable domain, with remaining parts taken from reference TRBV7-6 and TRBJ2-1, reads GAGVSQSPRYKVTKRGQDVALRCDPISGHVSLYWYRQALGQGPEFLTYFNYEAQQDKSGLPNDRFSAERPEGSISTLTIQRTEQRDSAMYRCASSPGTSGSGGEQFFGPGTRLTVL.